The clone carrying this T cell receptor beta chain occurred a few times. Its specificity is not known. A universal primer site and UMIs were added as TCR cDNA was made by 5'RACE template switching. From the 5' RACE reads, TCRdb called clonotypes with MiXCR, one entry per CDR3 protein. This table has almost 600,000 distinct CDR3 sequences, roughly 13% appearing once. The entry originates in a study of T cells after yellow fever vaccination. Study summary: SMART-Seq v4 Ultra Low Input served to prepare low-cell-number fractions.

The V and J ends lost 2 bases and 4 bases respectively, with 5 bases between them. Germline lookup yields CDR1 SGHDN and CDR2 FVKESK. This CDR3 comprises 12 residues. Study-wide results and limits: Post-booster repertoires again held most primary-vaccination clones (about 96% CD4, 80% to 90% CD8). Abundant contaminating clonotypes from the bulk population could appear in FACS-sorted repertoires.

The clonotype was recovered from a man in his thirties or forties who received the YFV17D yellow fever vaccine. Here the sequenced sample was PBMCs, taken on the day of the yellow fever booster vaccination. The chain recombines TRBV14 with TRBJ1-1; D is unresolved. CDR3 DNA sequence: TGTGCCAGCAGCCAACACCTCACTGAAGCTTTCTTT. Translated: CASSQHLTEAFF. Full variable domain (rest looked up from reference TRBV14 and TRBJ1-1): EAGVTQFPSHSVIEKGQTVTLRCDPISGHDNLYWYRRVMGKEIKFLLHFVKESKQDESGMPNNRFLAERTGGTYSTLKVQPAELEDSGVYFCASSQHLTEAFFGQGTRLTVV.